This entry lists 17 T cell receptor beta chains sequenced from one sample in a study of T cells in women clearing cervical HPV infection. The protocol was immunoSEQ multiplex PCR, while the TCRdb copy is restricted to in-frame clones and leaves out a portion. The repertoire table contains about 39,000 clones. The sample consisted of blood buffy coat. All receptors come from a woman aged 18-70 years with a cervical HPV16 infection that either progressed to CIN3+ or cleared (not recorded which).

A remark on this clone: From the germline J gene comes the end of the CDR3, since the read stops 3 residues before it. The V and J genes are TRBV11-2 and TRBJ1-1; 7 nucleotides agree with TRBD1. The CDR3 loop spans 13 amino acids. The germline gives CDR1 SGHAT, CDR2 FQNNGV. The ends lost 5 bases at V and 4 bases at J; junction bases unmatched: 4. The part of the CDR3 DNA that was read is TGTGCCAGCAGCGAACAGGGGATCACTGAA. Protein sequence: CASSEQGITE. The whole CDR3 protein is CASSEQGITEAFF.

Comment on this clone: Coverage ceases 3 residues before the CDR3 finishes, and the germline J gene fills in the end. V and J are TRBV5-1 and TRBJ2-7; maybe TRBD2 (5 bases). Trimming took 2 bases from V and 5 from J, leaving 17 bases between them. This CDR3 region has 15 residues. Germline V gene lookup returns CDR1 SGHRS and CDR2 YFSETQ. CDR3 DNA, as far as it was read: TGCGCCAGCAGCTTCGCAGCCGGGGTTCAGGACGAG. Its protein product is CASSFAAGVQDE. The CDR3 in full is CASSFAAGVQDEQYF. Full variable domain (rest looked up from reference TRBV5-1 and TRBJ2-7): KAGVTQTPRYLIKTRGQQVTLSCSPISGHRSVSWYQQTPGQGLQFLFEYFSETQRNKGNFPGRFSGRQFSNSRSEMNVSTLELGDSALYLCASSFAAGVQDEQYFGPGTRLTVT.

With respect to this clone: The sequence runs out 3 residues before the end of the CDR3; the remainder is reconstructed from the germline J gene. This chain joins TRBV7-2 and TRBJ2-7; the D gene is possibly TRBD1 (8 bases). Trimming left V 2 bases short and J 6 bases short, with 14 bases between. This CDR3 region has 14 residues. Germline values: CDR1 SGHTA, CDR2 FQGNSA. Incomplete CDR3 DNA: TGTGCCAGCAGCTTAACAGGGGGGGTTGTCGAG. Translated: CASSLTGGVVE. The complete CDR3 protein is CASSLTGGVVEQYF.

As regards this clone: The read falls 3 residues short of the CDR3 end, and the missing part is taken from the germline J gene. The V gene is TRBV19, the J gene TRBJ1-6; 9 bases match TRBD1. Germline-derived CDR1 and CDR2 are LNHDA and SQIVND (reference sequence). The J segment lost 6 bases and the V segment lost 7 bases, leaving 7 bases of the junction unmatched. The CDR3 extends over 15 amino acids. The CDR3 loop is CASTTPGQGNSPLHF. Partial CDR3 DNA: TGTGCCAGTACCACCCCGGGACAGGGTAATTCACCC.

In regard to this clone: With the read ending 3 residues before the CDR3 end, the germline J gene is used to fill in that end. The genes are TRBV20-1 and TRBJ2-3, with 10 bases identical to TRBD2. J gave up 6 bases and V 3 bases, and 3 bases lay outside the gene matches. The CDR3 is made up of 13 amino acids. CDR1 is DFQATT and CDR2 is SNEGSKA in the germline V gene (reference sequence). The CDR3 DNA, read in part, is TGCAGTGCTAGGGGTAGCGGGGGGGATACG. It specifies CSARGSGGDT. In full, the CDR3 reads CSARGSGGDTQYF.

As for this clone: The sequenced fragment ends 3 residues before the CDR3 boundary, so the rest is inferred from the germline J gene. This sequence joins TRBV7-6 and TRBJ1-5; D gene unclear. This CDR3 is 17 amino acids long. Germline CDR1 SGHVS, CDR2 FNYEAQ. V dropped 6 bases and J dropped 1 base, with 19 bases sitting between them. The CDR3 sequence is CASSSGSYGGSNQPQHF. The part of the CDR3 DNA that was read is TGTGCCAGCAGTTCTGGGTCCTACGGAGGGAGCAATCAGCCC.

In regard to this clone: The read comes to an end 3 residues before the CDR3 does, leaving the germline J gene to fill in the end. The chain couples TRBV6-1 to TRBJ2-2; 7 bases agree with TRBD2. V shed 4 bases and J 5 bases; nucleotides not matched to a gene: 7. Germline V gives CDR1 MNHNS, CDR2 SASEGT. This CDR3 has 15 amino acids. The chain's CDR3 is CASSAKSGETGELFF. CDR3 DNA (partial): TGTGCCAGCAGTGCTAAAAGCGGGGAGACCGGGGAG.

About this clone itself: Read coverage stops 3 residues before the CDR3 terminus; the germline J gene supplies the remainder. This chain connects TRBV19 to TRBJ2-7; D is perhaps TRBD2 (6 bases). V shed 6 bases and J shed 1 base, with 10 bases lying between them. The CDR3 spans 13 residues. Per germline, CDR1 LNHDA and CDR2 SQIVND (reference sequence). CDR3 DNA (partial): TGTGCCAGTAGAGGCGGGGAGTCCTACGAG. This gives the protein CASRGGESYE. The whole CDR3 is CASRGGESYEQYF.

A word on this clone: The read falls 3 residues short of the CDR3 end, and the missing part is taken from the germline J gene. The V gene is TRBV18, the J gene TRBJ2-7, with a tentative D call TRBD2 (6 bases). Deletions cut 3 bases from V and 2 bases from J, with 11 bases between. The CDR3 is 14 residues long. In germline, CDR1 is KGHSH, CDR2 LQKENI. Incomplete CDR3 DNA: TGTGCCAGCTCACCCCCAGGCGGGACCTACGAG. This translates into CASSPPGGTYE. The whole CDR3 reads CASSPPGGTYEQYF.

As concerns this clone: The read finishes 3 residues shy of the CDR3 end, and the germline J gene is used to complete it. The rearrangement uses TRBV6-2 or TRBV6-3 and TRBJ2-7; 10 bases map to TRBD1. From germline, CDR1 is MNHEY and CDR2 SVGEGT. V shed 4 bases and J 2 bases; nucleotides not matched to a gene: 5. This CDR3 is 15 amino acids long. CDR3 DNA, as far as it was read: TGTGCCAGCAGTTCTCACGGACAGGGGGCCTACGAG. This sequence encodes CASSSHGQGAYE. The entire CDR3 protein is CASSSHGQGAYEQYF.

About this clone itself: The CDR3 goes on 3 residues after the read ends, and that part is filled in from the germline J gene. The chain couples TRBV7-9 to TRBJ1-5; possibly TRBD1 for D (5 bases). Trimming cost V 4 bases and J 4 bases, with 11 bases left between them. The CDR3 has 14 residues. In germline, CDR1 is SEHNR, CDR2 FQNEAQ (reference sequence). Partial CDR3 DNA: TGTGCCAGCAGCTCCCCGGGGGGGAATCAGCCC. Translating it yields CASSSPGGNQP. The whole CDR3 is CASSSPGGNQPQHF.

Frequency places this clone as medium-sized (0.01 to 0.1%). The read ends 3 residues early relative to the CDR3; the germline J gene fills the gap. The rearrangement links TRBV19 to TRBJ1-1, with 7 bases identical to TRBD1. The germline V gene has CDR1 LNHDA and CDR2 SQIVND (reference sequence). The V gene end was trimmed by 5 bases and the J gene end by 5 bases; junction bases not matched to a gene: 8. This CDR3 is 14 amino acids long. The CDR3 loop is CASSYPTGITEAFF. The part of the CDR3 DNA that was read is TGTGCCAGTAGTTACCCGACAGGGATAACTGAA.

Comment on this clone: With the read ending 3 residues before the CDR3 end, the germline J gene is used to fill in that end. The genes are TRBV30 and TRBJ1-1, with a possible D match to TRBD1 (5 bases). CDR1 is GTSNPN and CDR2 is SVGIG in the germline V gene (reference sequence). Trimming left V 4 bases short and J 4 bases short, with 13 bases between. CDR3 size: 13 residues. CDR3 protein: CAWKSQVFTEAFF. The DNA read from the CDR3 is TGTGCCTGGAAATCACAGGTTTTCACTGAA.

In regard to this clone: The CDR3 end is not reached by the read, which stops 3 residues before it; the germline J gene fills it in. This chain joins TRBV5-1 and TRBJ2-1; D is possibly TRBD1 (6 bases). Germline lookup yields CDR1 SGHRS and CDR2 YFSETQ. The CDR3 is made up of 15 amino acids. V was trimmed by 5 bases and J by 3 bases, leaving 15 bases between them. The CDR3: CASSNDRSLYNEQFF. The covered CDR3 bases are TGCGCCAGCAGTAATGACAGGAGTCTCTACAATGAG.

Note on this clone: Sequencing ends 3 residues short of the CDR3 end; the germline J gene provides the rest. The chain links TRBV29-1 to TRBJ2-3, with 8 positions matching TRBD1. This CDR3 region has 14 residues. After removal of 1 base from V and 8 bases from J, the junction contained 8 bases not matched to a gene. Germline V gives CDR1 SQVTM, CDR2 ANQGSEA. Partial CDR3 DNA: TGCAGCGTTGAAGGACAGGGGAGTAGTAGTACG. Residues: CSVEGQGSSST. The entire CDR3 sequence reads CSVEGQGSSSTQYF.

Details on this clone: The missing CDR3 end, 3 residues past where the read stops, is filled in from the germline J gene. The chain is built from TRBV19 and TRBJ2-6; maybe TRBD1 (5 bases). Germline assignment: CDR1 LNHDA and CDR2 SQIVND (reference sequence). The CDR3 loop spans 16 amino acids. V was trimmed by 6 bases and J by 4 bases, leaving 16 bases between them. The sequenced CDR3 bases are TGTGCCAGTAGCCCTGACAGTTTCCGGGGGGCCAACGTC. Protein product: CASSPDSFRGANV. In full, the CDR3 reads CASSPDSFRGANVLTF.

To note about this clone: The CDR3 end falls 3 residues outside the read, so it is completed with the germline J gene. The chain joins TRBV10-1 to TRBJ1-5; weak D call: TRBD1 (6 bases). The V end was cut by 2 bases, the J end by 0 bases, with 14 bases between. The CDR3 has 17 residues. Per the germline V gene, CDR1 is WNHNN and CDR2 is SYGVQD (reference sequence). This chain's CDR3 is CASSEVGHLYSNQPQHF. The CDR3 bases that were read are TGCGCCAGCAGTGAGGTGGGACACCTCTATAGCAATCAGCCC.